Listed below are T cell receptor beta chains from one sample, sequenced in a study of T-cell reconstitution after alpha-beta-depleted transplantation in children. TCRdb ran MiXCR on the PCR reads and lists one entry per CDR3 protein. Of about 610,000 distinct CDR3 sequences listed, about 10% are singletons. Sequences were derived from PBMCs from the stem cell graft donor, sampled from the stem cell graft. Receptors originate from a human donor who donated a stem cell graft to a child with acute myeloid leukemia. Each CDR3 is given with its conserved first and last residue. The D gene is left open where the match is weak. Clone sizes are given selectively: once, few, many, or a class where the clone is expanded.

v_gene	d_gene	j_gene	abundance	CDR3aa	CDR3nt
TRBV6-2/TRBV6-3	NA	TRBJ1-1	few	CASSFPAPPNTEAFF	TGTGCCAGCAGTTTCCCCGCCCCCCCGAACACTGAAGCTTTCTTT
TRBV13	NA	TRBJ2-1	few	CASTKLGYNEQFF	TGTGCCAGCACCAAACTAGGCTACAATGAGCAGTTCTTC
TRBV10-3	TRBD1	TRBJ2-3	few	CAISGTGPDTQYF	TGTGCCATTTCCGGGACAGGCCCAGATACGCAGTATTTT
TRBV29-1	NA	TRBJ2-2	many	CSVVPPDRTGELFF	TGCAGCGTTGTCCCCCCCGACAGGACCGGGGAGCTGTTTTTT
TRBV6-5	TRBD2	TRBJ2-1	many	CASSYGGERYNEQFF	TGTGCCAGCAGTTACGGGGGGGAAAGGTACAATGAGCAGTTCTTC
TRBV28	NA	TRBJ2-1	NA	CASSLHPAVEQFF	TGTGCCAGCAGTTTACACCCAGCCGTTGAGCAGTTCTTC
TRBV20-1	NA	TRBJ1-3	many	CSARTRGGNTIYF	TGCAGTGCTAGAACCAGGGGTGGAAACACCATATATTTT
TRBV5-1	TRBD2	TRBJ2-4	few	CASSFGLAGVSNIQYF	TGCGCCAGCAGTTTCGGACTAGCGGGGGTTTCAAACATTCAGTACTTC
TRBV7-9	NA	TRBJ2-2	many	CASSLGQVTGELFF	TGTGCCAGCAGCTTAGGACAGGTCACCGGGGAGCTGTTTTTT
TRBV6-2/TRBV6-3	NA	TRBJ2-7	few	CASNLRTYEQYF	TGTGCCAGCAACCTGAGAACCTACGAGCAGTACTTC
TRBV10-3	NA	TRBJ2-5	few	CAISPDGAGTQYF	TGTGCCATCAGCCCGGACGGAGCAGGGACCCAGTACTTC
TRBV20-1	NA	TRBJ2-1	many	CSARRDLYNEQFF	TGCAGTGCTAGACGCGACTTGTACAATGAGCAGTTCTTC
TRBV5-1	NA	TRBJ1-3	many	CASSLGGGSRNTIYF	TGCGCCAGCAGCTTGGGTGGGGGGTCAAGAAACACCATATATTTT
TRBV4-3	NA	TRBJ1-1	many	CASSPSIGWEAFF	TGCGCCAGCAGCCCATCAATAGGCTGGGAGGCTTTCTTT